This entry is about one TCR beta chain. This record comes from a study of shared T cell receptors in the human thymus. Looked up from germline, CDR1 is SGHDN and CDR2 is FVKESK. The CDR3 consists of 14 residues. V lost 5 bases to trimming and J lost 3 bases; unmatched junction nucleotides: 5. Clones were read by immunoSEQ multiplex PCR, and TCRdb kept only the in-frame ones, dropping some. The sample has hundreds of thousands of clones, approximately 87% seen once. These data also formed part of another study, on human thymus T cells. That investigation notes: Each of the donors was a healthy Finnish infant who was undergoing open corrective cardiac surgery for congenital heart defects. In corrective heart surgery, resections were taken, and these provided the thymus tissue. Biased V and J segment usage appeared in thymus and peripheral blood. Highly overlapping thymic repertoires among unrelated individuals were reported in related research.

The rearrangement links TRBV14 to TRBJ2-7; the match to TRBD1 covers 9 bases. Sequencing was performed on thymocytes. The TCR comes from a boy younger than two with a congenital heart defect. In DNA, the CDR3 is TGTGCCAGCAGCTACCGGGACAGGGACTACGAGCAGTACTTC. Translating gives CASSYRDRDYEQYF.